This T cell receptor (beta chain) originates from a study of CD8 T cells in Susac syndrome. Germline assignment: CDR1 SQVTM and CDR2 ANQGSEA. The CDR3 contains 14 residues. The V end lost 3 bases, the J end lost 2 bases, and 12 bases lay between the germline ends. Random hexamers primed reverse transcription of about 0.45 to 1 ug RNA. Amplification of TCR beta CDR3 across 54 Vbeta and 13 Jbeta was performed with immunoSEQ multiplex PCR. TCRdb used MiXCR to reprocess the immunoSEQ multiplex PCR reads, holding one entry per CDR3 protein. The data contain roughly 130,000 distinct CDR3 sequences, about 95% of them seen just once; the ten biggest clones take up over 0.1%. The TEMRA cells underwent FACS enrichment, while the CD8+ and CD4+ T cells underwent negative isolation. Study-wide points: The study recognized that its TCR sequencing and HLA analysis covered a relatively small number of individuals.

Worth noting for this clonotype: Antigen unknown.

The receptor comes from a human donor with multiple sclerosis. The chain is built from TRBV29-1 and TRBJ2-3; D might be TRBD2 (5 bases). Sequencing input: CD4+ T cells from PBMCs. The CDR3 coding sequence is TGCAGCGTTGATGGGGTCCGGGACACAGATACGCAGTATTTT. Protein: CSVDGVRDTDTQYF.